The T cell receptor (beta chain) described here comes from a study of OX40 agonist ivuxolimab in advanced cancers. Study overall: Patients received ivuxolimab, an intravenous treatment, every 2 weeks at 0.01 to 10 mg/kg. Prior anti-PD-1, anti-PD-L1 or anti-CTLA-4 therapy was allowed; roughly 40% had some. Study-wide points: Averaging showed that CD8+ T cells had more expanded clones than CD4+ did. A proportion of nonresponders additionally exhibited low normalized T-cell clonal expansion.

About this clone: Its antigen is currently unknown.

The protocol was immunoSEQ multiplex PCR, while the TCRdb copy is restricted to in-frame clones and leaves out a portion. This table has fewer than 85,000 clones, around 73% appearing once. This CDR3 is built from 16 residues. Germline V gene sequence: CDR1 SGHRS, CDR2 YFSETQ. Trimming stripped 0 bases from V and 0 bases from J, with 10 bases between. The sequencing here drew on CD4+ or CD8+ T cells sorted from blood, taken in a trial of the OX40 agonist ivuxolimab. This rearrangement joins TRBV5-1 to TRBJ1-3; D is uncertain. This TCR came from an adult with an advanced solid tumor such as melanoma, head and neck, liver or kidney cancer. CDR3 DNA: TGCGCCAGCAGCTTGGGACGCGGATTCTCTGGAAACACCATATATTTT. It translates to CASSLGRGFSGNTIYF.